These 5 T cell receptor beta chains were sequenced from one sample in a study of shared clonotypes between healthy human individuals. Sequencing was performed with immunoSEQ multiplex PCR; in TCRdb, only in-frame clones are kept and a portion is missing. The sample yields a few hundred thousand clones, around 74% seen once. Sequenced sample: memory CD4+ T cells sorted from blood. Subset: CD45RA-negative fraction. These receptors were obtained from a young man in good health.

The chain recombines TRBV11-2 with TRBJ2-2, with 9 positions matching TRBD1. Germline V gives CDR1 SGHAT, CDR2 FQNNGV. The V gene end was trimmed by 5 bases and the J gene end by 7 bases; junction bases not matched to a gene: 11. The CDR3 loop spans 16 amino acids. CDR3 DNA sequence: TGTGCCAGCAGCAGTGACCGGGACAGGGTTAACGGGGAGCTGTTTTTT. Amino acids: CASSSDRDRVNGELFF.

The CDR3 here is CASSWDRGYEQYF. For the CDR3, the DNA is TGTGCCAGCAGCTGGGACAGGGGCTACGAGCAGTACTTC. J is TRBJ2-7 and V is TRBV6-5, with 10 bases identical to TRBD1. The germline CDR1 and CDR2 sequences are MNHEY and SVGAGI. This CDR3 has 13 amino acids. V lost 6 bases and J lost 3; bases outside the gene matches: 2.

V usage is TRBV7-2 and J usage is TRBJ2-5, with TRBD1 matching 7 bases. Germline V lookup: CDR1 SGHTA, CDR2 FQGNSA. There are 15 residues in the CDR3. V shed 5 bases, J shed 9 bases, and the junction held 15 bases outside the gene matches. DNA of the CDR3: TGTGCCAGCAGCCGGATGACAGGGTCAGGGTCGTCCCAGTACTTC. Amino acid sequence: CASSRMTGSGSSQYF.

The table lists this clone with a count of one. This chain connects TRBV4-3 to TRBJ2-1; D possibly corresponds to TRBD1 (5 bases). Germline CDR1 reads LGHNA; CDR2 reads YSLEER. The V end was cut by 0 bases, the J end by 9 bases, with 15 bases between. This CDR3 is built from 15 residues. CDR3 residues: CASSQDLQVVGEQFF. CDR3 nucleotide sequence: TGCGCCAGCAGCCAAGATTTACAGGTGGTCGGTGAGCAGTTCTTC.

The V and J genes are TRBV29-1 and TRBJ2-7, with D uncertain. Trimming shortened V by 5 bases and J by 2 bases, and 7 bases separated the two germline ends. The CDR3 is 11 amino acids. Germline CDR1 is SQVTM and CDR2 is ANQGSEA. The CDR3 bases are TGCAGCGTTCTCTTAGCCTACGAGCAGTACTTC. Its protein product is CSVLLAYEQYF.